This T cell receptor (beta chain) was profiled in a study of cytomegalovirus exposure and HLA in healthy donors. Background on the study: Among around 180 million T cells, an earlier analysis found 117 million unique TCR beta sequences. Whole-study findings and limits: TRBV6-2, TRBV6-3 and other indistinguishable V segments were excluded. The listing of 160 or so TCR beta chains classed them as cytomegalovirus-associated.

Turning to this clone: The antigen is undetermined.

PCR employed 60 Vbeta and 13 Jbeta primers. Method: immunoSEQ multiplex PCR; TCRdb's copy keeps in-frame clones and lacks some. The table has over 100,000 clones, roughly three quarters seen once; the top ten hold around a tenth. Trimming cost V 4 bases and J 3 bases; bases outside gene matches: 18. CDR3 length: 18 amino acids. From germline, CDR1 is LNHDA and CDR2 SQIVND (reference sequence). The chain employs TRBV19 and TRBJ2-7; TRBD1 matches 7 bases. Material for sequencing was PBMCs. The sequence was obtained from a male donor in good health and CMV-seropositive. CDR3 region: CASSTLGPRQGRSYEQYF. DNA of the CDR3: TGTGCCAGTAGTACCCTCGGACCACGACAGGGTCGAAGCTACGAGCAGTACTTC.